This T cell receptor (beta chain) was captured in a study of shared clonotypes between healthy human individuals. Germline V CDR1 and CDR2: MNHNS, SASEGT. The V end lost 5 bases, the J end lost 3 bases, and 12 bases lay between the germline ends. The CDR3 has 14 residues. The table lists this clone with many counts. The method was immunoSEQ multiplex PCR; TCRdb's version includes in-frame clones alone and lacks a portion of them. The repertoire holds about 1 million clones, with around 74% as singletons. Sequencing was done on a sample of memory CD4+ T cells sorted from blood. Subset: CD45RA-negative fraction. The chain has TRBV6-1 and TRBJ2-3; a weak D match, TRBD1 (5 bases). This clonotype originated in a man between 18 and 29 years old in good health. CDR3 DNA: TGTGCCAGCAGTCGCAGGGCGTGGACAGATACGCAGTATTTT. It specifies CASSRRAWTDTQYF.